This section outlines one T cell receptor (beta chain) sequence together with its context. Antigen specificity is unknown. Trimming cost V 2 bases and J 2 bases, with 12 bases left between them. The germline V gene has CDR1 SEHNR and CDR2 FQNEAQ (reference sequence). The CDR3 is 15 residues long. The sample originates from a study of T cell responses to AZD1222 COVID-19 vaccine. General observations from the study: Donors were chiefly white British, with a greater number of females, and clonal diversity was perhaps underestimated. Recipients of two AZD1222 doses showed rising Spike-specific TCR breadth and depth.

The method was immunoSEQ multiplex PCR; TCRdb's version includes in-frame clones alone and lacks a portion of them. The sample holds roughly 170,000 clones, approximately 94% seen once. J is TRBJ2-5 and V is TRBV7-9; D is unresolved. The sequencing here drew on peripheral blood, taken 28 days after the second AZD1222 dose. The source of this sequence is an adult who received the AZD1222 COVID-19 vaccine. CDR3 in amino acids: CASSLSPTDQETQYF. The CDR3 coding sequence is TGTGCCAGCAGCTTATCCCCGACGGATCAAGAGACCCAGTACTTC.